A single sample is the source of the 10 T cell receptor beta chains below, sequenced in a study of T cell repertoires in cytomegalovirus infection. TCRdb analysed the reads with MiXCR anew, one entry per CDR3 protein. The sample carries fewer than 200,000 distinct CDR3 sequences, approximately 9.7% recorded once. Sequenced material: PBMCs. These receptors were obtained from a human donor in good health (CMV status not recorded). Some clones in this sample may be carry-over from other donors' samples.

This clonotype was seen ten or more times. V is TRBV6-2 or TRBV6-3 and J is TRBJ1-5; D unresolved. Germline V gene data show CDR1 as MNHEY and CDR2 as SVGEGT. Between the trimmed V and J ends, which lost 5 bases and 4 bases, there was a span of 15 bases. This CDR3 comprises 15 residues. This CDR3 is CASSTPFLVNQPQHF. The CDR3 nucleotides read TGTGCCAGCAGTACCCCTTTCTTAGTAAATCAGCCCCAGCATTTT.

This clonotype ranks as medium-sized. The CDR3 DNA sequence: TGTGCCAGCAGCAACCTCTATGGCTACACCTTC. Protein: CASSNLYGYTF. The chain couples TRBV7-2 to TRBJ1-2; D not resolved. Deletions cut 5 bases from V and 4 bases from J, with 5 bases between. This CDR3 region has 11 residues. Germline CDR1 is SGHTA and CDR2 is FQGNSA.

This clonotype occurred a few times. The chain recombines TRBV7-9 with TRBJ2-7; 7 positions agree with TRBD2. The CDR3 is made up of 16 amino acids. Germline V lookup: CDR1 SEHNR, CDR2 FQNEAQ (reference sequence). With 5 bases clipped from V and 2 bases from J, the junction kept 12 bases outside the gene matches. The CDR3, as DNA: TGTGCCAGCAGCCCCCCGGATGCGGGGGATACCTACGAGCAGTACTTC. It codes for CASSPPDAGDTYEQYF.

This clonotype was detected only a few times. The chain couples TRBV28 to TRBJ1-2; TRBD1 matches 11 bases. V shed 3 bases, J shed 7 bases, and the junction held 4 bases outside the gene matches. CDR3 length: 14 residues. Germline V gives CDR1 MDHEN, CDR2 SYDVKM. CDR3 in DNA: TGTGCCAGCAGTTTTAGGACAGGGGGCTTTGGCTACACCTTC. Translation gives CASSFRTGGFGYTF.

The V call is TRBV29-1, the J call TRBJ2-7, with TRBD2 matching 9 bases. Trimming at V came to 6 bases and at J to 4 bases, leaving 7 bases not matched to a gene. CDR1 SQVTM and CDR2 ANQGSEA come from the germline V gene. This CDR3 comprises 13 residues. CDR3 amino acids: CSVSPGLAYEQYF. The CDR3 DNA is TGCAGCGTGAGCCCGGGACTAGCTTACGAGCAGTACTTC.

This clonotype showed up just a few times. The genes are TRBV7-6 and TRBJ1-2; D is perhaps TRBD1 (5 bases). The CDR3 runs to 13 residues. V lost 3 bases to trimming and J lost 8 bases, with 13 bases between them. The germline gives CDR1 SGHVS, CDR2 FNYEAQ. The DNA for the CDR3 is TGTGCCAGCAGCTTGGGTTCGGGGCTGGGCTACACCTTC. It yields the protein CASSLGSGLGYTF.

The J gene is TRBJ1-2, the V gene TRBV24-1; TRBD1 matches 10 bases. J was trimmed by 3 bases and V by 7 bases; bases with no gene match: 7. Per the germline V gene, CDR1 is KGHDR and CDR2 is SFDVKD. CDR3 size: 15 residues. CDR3 nucleotides: TGTGCCACCAGCTGGTCCGGGACAGGGGACTATGGCTACACCTTC. It translates to CATSWSGTGDYGYTF.

This clonotype showed up just a few times. The rearrangement uses TRBV7-2 and TRBJ1-1; D is unclear. CDR3 size: 14 residues. Looked up from germline, CDR1 is SGHTA and CDR2 is FQGNSA. V was pared by 5 bases and J by 3 bases, with 13 bases between. CDR3 loop: CASSPGRAHTEAFF. The CDR3 DNA reads TGTGCCAGCAGCCCCGGCCGGGCGCACACTGAAGCTTTCTTT.

This clonotype showed up many times. The chain uses TRBV6-2 or TRBV6-3 and TRBJ1-1; D unresolved. Germline CDR1 MNHEY, CDR2 SVGEGT. CDR3 length: 13 amino acids. Trimming took 2 bases from V and 8 from J, leaving 12 bases between them. The CDR3 coding sequence is TGTGCCAGCAGTTACGGGGTTGCCGGAGAAGCTTTCTTT. Its protein product is CASSYGVAGEAFF.

The chain links TRBV19 to TRBJ1-2; tentative D call: TRBD1 (5 bases). The CDR3 is 13 amino acids. The germline CDR1 and CDR2 sequences are LNHDA and SQIVND (reference sequence). Trimming left V 4 bases short and J 6 bases short, with 12 bases between. The CDR3 here is CASSSRVNDGYTF. The CDR3 DNA sequence: TGTGCCAGTAGTAGCAGGGTCAACGATGGCTACACCTTC. The variable domain in full, completed from reference TRBV19 and TRBJ1-2, reads DGGITQSPKYLFRKEGQNVTLSCEQNLNHDAMYWYRQDPGQGLRLIYYSQIVNDFQKGDIAEGYSVSREKKESFPLTVTSAQKNPTAFYLCASSSRVNDGYTFGSGTRLTVV.